Listed below are T cell receptor beta chains from one sample, sequenced in a study of vaccination and CD4 T cells after COVID-19. A single record per CDR3 protein comes from TCRdb applying MiXCR to the PCR reads. The sample consists of 25,000 to 30,000 distinct CDR3 sequences, roughly 51% of them appearing once. Sample: CD4+ T cells from blood, taken about 7 months after SARS-CoV-2 vaccination. Receptors were obtained from a human donor who had recovered from COVID-19. Both conserved end residues are part of each CDR3. A D gene is named only where the DNA matches it firmly. The listing skips clone size in some rows; elsewhere it reads once, few, many or a size class.

v_gene	d_gene	abundance	j_gene	CDR3aa	CDR3nt
TRBV7-2	.	few	TRBJ2-2	CASSLVGRTNTGELFF	TGTGCCAGCAGCTTAGTAGGGCGGACGAACACCGGGGAGCTGTTTTTT
TRBV11-2	TRBD1	.	TRBJ1-6	CASSHPGTGINSPLHF	TGTGCCAGCAGCCATCCCGGGACAGGGATCAATTCACCCCTCCACTTT
TRBV20-1	TRBD2	few	TRBJ2-7	CSATAGTSNSYEQYF	TGCAGTGCTACGGCAGGGACTAGCAACTCCTACGAGCAGTACTTC
TRBV18	.	.	TRBJ2-3	CASSPFRPRGTDTQYF	TGTGCCAGCTCACCCTTTCGGCCTAGGGGCACAGATACGCAGTATTTT
TRBV24-1	TRBD2	.	TRBJ2-1	CATSDNSGLAGVGNEQFF	TGTGCCACCAGTGATAACAGCGGACTAGCGGGAGTGGGAAATGAGCAGTTCTTC
TRBV6-1	.	few	TRBJ1-6	CASSTLPPGTAVSPLHF	TGTGCCAGCAGTACCCTCCCCCCGGGGACCGCGGTTTCACCCCTCCACTTT
TRBV29-1	TRBD2	.	TRBJ2-7	CSARTSGSYEQYF	TGCAGCGCCAGGACTAGCGGGAGTTACGAGCAGTACTTC
TRBV27	.	few	TRBJ1-1	CASSSGRVGAFF	TGTGCCAGCAGTTCAGGCAGGGTTGGAGCTTTCTTT
TRBV6-1	TRBD1	.	TRBJ1-5	CASRDRGRQPQHF	TGTGCCAGCAGAGACAGGGGACGTCAGCCCCAGCATTTT
TRBV10-3	.	.	TRBJ2-1	CAIGRIEQFF	TGTGCCATCGGGCGGATTGAGCAGTTCTTC
TRBV7-9	.	few	TRBJ2-5	CASSLGLAAETQYF	TGTGCCAGCAGCTTAGGTTTGGCAGCCGAGACCCAGTACTTC
TRBV10-3	TRBD1	once	TRBJ2-7	CAISDTGTGGYEQYF	TGTGCCATCAGTGATACCGGGACAGGGGGCTACGAGCAGTACTTC
TRBV7-8	TRBD2	.	TRBJ2-7	CASSLGKKGSGSSYEQYF	TGTGCCAGCAGCTTAGGAAAGAAAGGTAGCGGGAGCTCCTACGAGCAGTACTTC
TRBV27	TRBD1	few	TRBJ2-7	CASSPGQGAYEQYF	TGTGCCAGCAGTCCGGGACAGGGGGCCTACGAGCAGTACTTC
TRBV6-1	.	few	TRBJ1-1	CASSRLRGTEAFF	TGTGCCAGCAGCCGCCTTAGAGGAACTGAAGCTTTCTTT
TRBV27	TRBD1	.	TRBJ1-2	CASSLGQGAFGGYTF	TGTGCCAGCAGTTTGGGACAGGGGGCGTTTGGTGGCTACACCTTC
TRBV20-1	TRBD2	.	TRBJ2-5	CSARDGTSGRLETQYF	TGCAGTGCTAGGGACGGGACTAGCGGGAGGCTAGAGACCCAGTACTTC
TRBV6-1	.	.	TRBJ1-1	CASSETQWGTEAFF	TGTGCCAGCAGTGAGACACAGTGGGGTACTGAAGCTTTCTTT
TRBV28	.	.	TRBJ2-5	CASRGPEETQYF	TGTGCCAGCAGGGGCCCTGAAGAGACCCAGTACTTC
TRBV6-1	TRBD1	.	TRBJ2-1	CASGQGYYNEQFF	TGTGCCAGCGGACAGGGATACTACAATGAGCAGTTCTTC
TRBV18	.	.	TRBJ2-3	CASSPRASTDTQYF	TGTGCCAGCTCACCACGGGCTAGCACAGATACGCAGTATTTT
TRBV28	.	.	TRBJ2-7	CASRKYSLRRIYEQYF	TGTGCCAGCAGAAAATACTCCTTGAGACGGATATACGAGCAGTACTTC
TRBV4-2	.	.	TRBJ2-5	CASSQSLVGYQETQYF	TGTGCCAGCAGCCAATCTCTGGTGGGGTACCAAGAGACCCAGTACTTC
TRBV30	TRBD1	.	TRBJ2-3	CAWSGGTARGVTQYF	TGTGCCTGGAGTGGAGGGACAGCGAGGGGTGTTACGCAGTATTTT
TRBV15	TRBD1	few	TRBJ2-2	CATSGTGEARELFF	TGTGCCACCTCCGGGACAGGGGAGGCAAGGGAGCTGTTTTTT
TRBV4-1	.	.	TRBJ2-7	CASSQADSAYEQYF	TGCGCCAGCAGCCAGGCGGACTCGGCCTACGAGCAGTACTTC
TRBV20-1	.	.	TRBJ2-3	CSAYADTQYF	TGCAGTGCCTACGCAGATACGCAGTATTTT
TRBV2	.	few	TRBJ2-3	CACGEGVDTQYF	TGTGCCTGCGGGGAAGGGGTAGATACGCAGTATTTT
TRBV27	TRBD2	.	TRBJ2-7	CASRNRLAGDHEQYF	TGTGCCAGCAGAAACCGACTAGCGGGAGACCACGAGCAGTACTTC
TRBV7-2	TRBD2	.	TRBJ2-7	CASSTRTSGSQLEQYF	TGTGCCAGCAGCACACGGACTAGCGGGAGTCAGCTCGAGCAGTACTTC
TRBV4-1	.	.	TRBJ2-5	CASSQAGVRPKGETQYF	TGCGCCAGCAGCCAAGCTGGAGTCCGGCCCAAAGGAGAGACCCAGTACTTC
TRBV20-1	.	few	TRBJ2-2	CSARRGAPVVGELFF	TGCAGTGCTAGAAGGGGAGCCCCGGTGGTGGGGGAGCTGTTTTTT
TRBV28	TRBD1	once	TRBJ2-7	CASSLGQGLGKQYF	TGTGCCAGCAGTTTAGGACAGGGTTTAGGAAAGCAGTACTTC
TRBV15	.	few	TRBJ2-3	CAIKEGGASTDTQYF	TGTGCCATAAAAGAAGGGGGAGCGTCAACAGATACGCAGTATTTT
TRBV5-6	.	.	TRBJ2-1	CASSRGAGTDSDEQFF	TGTGCCAGCAGCCGTGGAGCCGGGACGGACTCGGATGAGCAGTTCTTC
TRBV6-1	TRBD1	.	TRBJ1-5	CASSKDRVHQPQHF	TGTGCCAGCAGTAAAGACAGGGTTCATCAGCCCCAGCATTTT
TRBV7-3	TRBD1	.	TRBJ1-1	CASSLSRDSEAFF	TGTGCCAGCAGCTTATCCCGGGACAGTGAAGCTTTCTTT
TRBV27	.	.	TRBJ1-2	CASSSSAQGRRGYTF	TGTGCCAGCAGTTCCTCCGCCCAGGGCCGTCGGGGCTACACCTTC
TRBV7-9	.	.	TRBJ1-1	CASSLDQISAFF	TGTGCCAGCAGCTTAGACCAGATCTCAGCTTTCTTT
TRBV20-1	.	few	TRBJ2-3	CSARFGDTQYF	TGCAGTGCTAGATTCGGAGATACGCAGTATTTT
TRBV20-1	TRBD2	.	TRBJ2-3	CSARNVLAGGADTQYF	TGCAGTGCTAGGAATGTTCTAGCGGGAGGAGCAGATACGCAGTATTTT
TRBV6-1	.	.	TRBJ1-2	CASSRDKLDYGYTF	TGTGCCAGCAGCCGGGACAAGCTCGACTATGGCTACACCTTC
TRBV6-1	TRBD1	few	TRBJ2-1	CASSGITGTGWGNEQFF	TGTGCCAGCAGTGGAATTACCGGGACAGGGTGGGGGAATGAGCAGTTCTTC
TRBV20-1	.	.	TRBJ2-7	CSASHPRDNEQYF	TGCAGTGCTAGCCACCCAAGAGATAACGAGCAGTACTTC
TRBV12-3/TRBV12-4	.	.	TRBJ2-3	CASSRPQEGTDTQYF	TGTGCCAGCAGTCGGCCTCAGGAAGGCACAGATACGCAGTATTTT
TRBV12-3/TRBV12-4	TRBD1	.	TRBJ1-5	CASRRDRTNQPQHF	TGTGCCAGCAGGAGGGACAGGACTAATCAGCCCCAGCATTTT
TRBV27	.	.	TRBJ1-1	CASTGTANTEAFF	TGTGCCAGCACCGGGACGGCGAACACTGAAGCTTTCTTT
TRBV18	.	.	TRBJ2-5	CASSVRGAPETQYF	TGTGCCAGCTCGGTGCGGGGAGCTCCGGAGACCCAGTACTTC
TRBV15	.	.	TRBJ1-1	CATSRRENTEAFF	TGTGCCACCAGCAGACGCGAGAACACTGAAGCTTTCTTT
TRBV6-1	.	.	TRBJ1-2	CASSDWGLYGYTF	TGTGCCAGCAGTGATTGGGGGCTCTATGGCTACACCTTC
TRBV6-2/TRBV6-3	TRBD2	.	TRBJ2-7	CASVSGPAYEQYF	TGTGCCAGCGTTAGCGGGCCCGCCTACGAGCAGTACTTC
TRBV20-1	TRBD2	few	TRBJ2-1	CSARAGLAAYNEQFF	TGCAGTGCTAGAGCTGGACTAGCGGCGTACAATGAGCAGTTCTTC
TRBV2	.	.	TRBJ2-6	CASSEARLLAGANVLTF	TGTGCCAGCAGTGAAGCCAGGCTATTAGCTGGGGCCAACGTCCTGACTTTC
TRBV28	.	.	TRBJ2-2	CASSIGGTGELFF	TGTGCCAGCAGTATTGGGGGCACCGGGGAGCTGTTTTTT
TRBV6-1	.	few	TRBJ1-5	CASRGASSQPQHF	TGTGCCAGCCGGGGGGCGTCTAGTCAGCCCCAGCATTTT
TRBV4-2	.	.	TRBJ2-5	CASSPAETQYF	TGTGCCAGCAGCCCGGCGGAGACCCAGTACTTC
TRBV6-1	.	.	TRBJ1-1	CASSENAGVSTEAFF	TGTGCCAGCAGTGAAAACGCAGGGGTGAGCACTGAAGCTTTCTTT